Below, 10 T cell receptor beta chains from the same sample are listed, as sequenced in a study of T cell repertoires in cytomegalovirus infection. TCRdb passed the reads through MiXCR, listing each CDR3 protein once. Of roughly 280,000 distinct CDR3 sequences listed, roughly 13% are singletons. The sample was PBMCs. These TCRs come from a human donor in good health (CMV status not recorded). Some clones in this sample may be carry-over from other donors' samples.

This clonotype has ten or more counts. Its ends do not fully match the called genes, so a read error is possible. The CDR3 region has the DNA TGTGCCAGCAGCTTGATTCGGACTAGCAGAGATACGCAGTATTTT. This codes for CASSLIRTSRDTQYF. This chain links TRBV11-2 with TRBJ2-3; 8 positions match TRBD2. Per germline, CDR1 SGHAT and CDR2 FQNNGV. The length of the CDR3 is 15 residues.

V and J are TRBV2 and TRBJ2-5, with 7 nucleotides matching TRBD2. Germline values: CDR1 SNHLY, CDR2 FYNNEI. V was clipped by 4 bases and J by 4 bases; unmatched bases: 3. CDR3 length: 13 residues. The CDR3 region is CASSAWGGETQYF. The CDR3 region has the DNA TGTGCCAGCAGTGCTTGGGGGGGAGAGACCCAGTACTTC. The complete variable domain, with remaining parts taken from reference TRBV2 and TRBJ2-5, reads EPEVTQTPSHQVTQMGQEVILRCVPISNHLYFYWYRQILGQKVEFLVSFYNNEISEKSEIFDDQFSVERPDGSNFTLKIRSTKLEDSAMYFCASSAWGGETQYFGPGTRLLVL.

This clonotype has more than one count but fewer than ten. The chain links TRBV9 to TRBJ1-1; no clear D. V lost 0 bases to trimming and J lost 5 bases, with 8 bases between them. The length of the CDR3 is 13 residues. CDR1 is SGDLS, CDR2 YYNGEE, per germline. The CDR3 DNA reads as TGTGCCAGCAGCGTAGGATCTGGGACTGAAGCTTTCTTT. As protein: CASSVGSGTEAFF.

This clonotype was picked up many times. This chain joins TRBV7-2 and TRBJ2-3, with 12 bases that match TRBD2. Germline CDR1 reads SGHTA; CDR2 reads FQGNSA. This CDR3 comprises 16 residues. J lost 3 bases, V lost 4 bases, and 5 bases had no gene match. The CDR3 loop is CASSYRLAGATDTQYF. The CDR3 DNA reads TGTGCCAGCAGCTACAGACTAGCGGGAGCGACAGATACGCAGTATTTT.

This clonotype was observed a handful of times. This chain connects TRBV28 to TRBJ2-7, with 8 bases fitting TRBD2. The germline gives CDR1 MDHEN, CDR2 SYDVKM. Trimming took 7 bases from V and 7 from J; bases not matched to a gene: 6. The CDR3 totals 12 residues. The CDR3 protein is CASTAGVLEQYF. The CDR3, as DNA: TGTGCCAGCACAGCGGGAGTTCTTGAGCAGTACTTC. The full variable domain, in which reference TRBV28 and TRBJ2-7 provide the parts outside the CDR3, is DVKVTQSSRYLVKRTGEKVFLECVQDMDHENMFWYRQDPGLGLRLIYFSYDVKMKEKGDIPEGYSVSREKKERFSLILESASTNQTSMYLCASTAGVLEQYFGPGTRLTVT.

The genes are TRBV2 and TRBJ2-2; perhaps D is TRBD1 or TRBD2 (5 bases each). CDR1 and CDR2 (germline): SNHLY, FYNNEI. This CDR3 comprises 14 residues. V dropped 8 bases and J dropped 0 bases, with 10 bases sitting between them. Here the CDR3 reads CASGAEANTGELFF. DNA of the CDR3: TGTGCCAGCGGGGCGGAGGCGAACACCGGGGAGCTGTTTTTT.

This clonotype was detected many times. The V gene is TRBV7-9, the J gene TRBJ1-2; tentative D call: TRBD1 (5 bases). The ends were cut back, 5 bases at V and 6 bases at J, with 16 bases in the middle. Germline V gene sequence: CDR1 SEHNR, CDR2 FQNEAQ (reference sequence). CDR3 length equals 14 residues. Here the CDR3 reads CASSPAGPRNGYTF. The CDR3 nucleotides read TGTGCCAGCAGCCCGGCGGGGCCGAGAAATGGCTACACCTTC.

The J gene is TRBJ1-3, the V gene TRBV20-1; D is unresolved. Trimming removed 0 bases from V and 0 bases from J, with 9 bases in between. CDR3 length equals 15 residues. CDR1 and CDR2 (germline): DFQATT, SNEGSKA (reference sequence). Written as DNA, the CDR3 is TGCAGTGCTAGAGATAGACGGTCCTCTGGAAACACCATATATTTT. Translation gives CSARDRRSSGNTIYF.

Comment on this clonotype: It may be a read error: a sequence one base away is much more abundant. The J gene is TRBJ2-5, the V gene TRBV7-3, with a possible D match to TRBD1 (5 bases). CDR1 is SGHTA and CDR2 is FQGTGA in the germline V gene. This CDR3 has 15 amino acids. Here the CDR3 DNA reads TGTGCCAGCAGCCTACAGCCAGGGCAGCAAGATACCCAGTACTTC. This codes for CASSLQPGQQDTQYF.

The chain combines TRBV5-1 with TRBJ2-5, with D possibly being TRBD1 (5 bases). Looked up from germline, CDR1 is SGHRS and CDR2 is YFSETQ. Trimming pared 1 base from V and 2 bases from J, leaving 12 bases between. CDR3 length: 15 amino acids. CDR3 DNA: TGCGCCAGCAGCTTGACAACAGGTGGACAAGAGACCCAGTACTTC. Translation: CASSLTTGGQETQYF.